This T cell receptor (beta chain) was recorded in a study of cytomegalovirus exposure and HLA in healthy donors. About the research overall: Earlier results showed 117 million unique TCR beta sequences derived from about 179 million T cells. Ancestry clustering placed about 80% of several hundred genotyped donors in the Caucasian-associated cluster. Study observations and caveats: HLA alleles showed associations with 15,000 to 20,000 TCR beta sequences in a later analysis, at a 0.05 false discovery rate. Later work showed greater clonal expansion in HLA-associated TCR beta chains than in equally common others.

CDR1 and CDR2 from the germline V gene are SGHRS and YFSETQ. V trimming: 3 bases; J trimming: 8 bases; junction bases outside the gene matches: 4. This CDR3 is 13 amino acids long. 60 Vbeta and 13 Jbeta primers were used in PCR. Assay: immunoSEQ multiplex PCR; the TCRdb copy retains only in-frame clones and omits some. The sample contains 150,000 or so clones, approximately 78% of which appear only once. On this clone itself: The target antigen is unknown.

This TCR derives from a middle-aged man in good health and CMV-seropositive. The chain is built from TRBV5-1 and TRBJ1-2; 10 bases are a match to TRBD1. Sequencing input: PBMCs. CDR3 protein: CASSYGTGDGYTF. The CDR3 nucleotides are TGCGCCAGCAGCTACGGGACAGGGGACGGCTACACCTTC.